The sequence of this T cell receptor (beta chain) was determined in a study of T cell clonality in common variable immunodeficiency. By sample fraction, this clone is medium-sized. Its specificity is unknown. From the germline J gene comes the end of the CDR3, since the read stops 3 residues before it. Notes on the study in general: In common variable immunodeficiency, TCR beta chains reportedly carried fewer deletions and N-nucleotide insertions.

V was shortened by 7 bases and J by 0 bases, with 7 bases between the two germline ends. The V gene's germline CDR1 is SQVTM and CDR2 ANQGSEA. The length of the CDR3 is 11 residues. The method was immunoSEQ multiplex PCR; TCRdb's version includes in-frame clones alone and lacks a portion of them. This sample has roughly 1,500 clones, each found more than once. What was sequenced was peripheral blood mononuclear cells. The gene calls are TRBV29-1 and TRBJ2-7; D is undetermined. The receptor comes from a human donor with common variable immunodeficiency. The sequenced CDR3 bases are TGCAGCGGTTCTACCTCCTACGAG. Protein: CSGSTSYE. The full CDR3 sequence reads CSGSTSYEQYF.